These 20 T cell receptor beta chains came from one sample sequenced in a study of early T cells in non-severe SARS-CoV-2 infection. TCRdb re-called the 5' RACE reads with MiXCR, one entry per CDR3 protein. Here the sample spans 97,000 or so distinct CDR3 sequences, about an eighth being singletons. The sequencing input was whole blood. Receptor source: an adult who was a healthcare worker with PCR-confirmed SARS-CoV-2 infection or an uninfected control (not recorded which).

The chain carries TRBV9 and TRBJ2-3; 13 bases line up with TRBD2. Per germline, CDR1 SGDLS and CDR2 YYNGEE. The CDR3 length is 15 residues. Trimming removed 4 bases from V and 7 bases from J; junction bases left unmatched: 6. CDR3 in amino acids: CASSITSGRGNTQYF. CDR3 bases: TGTGCCAGCAGCATAACTAGCGGGAGGGGGAATACGCAGTATTTT.

This clonotype was recorded at least ten times. J is TRBJ2-5 and V is TRBV4-1; D not resolved. The germline CDR1 and CDR2 sequences are MGHRA and YSYEKL. This CDR3 spans 13 amino acids. With 1 base removed from V and 1 base from J, the gap between germline ends came to 4 bases. The chain's CDR3 is CASSQAVQETQYF. The CDR3, as DNA: TGCGCCAGCAGCCAAGCGGTCCAAGAGACCCAGTACTTC.

This clonotype was seen ten or more times. The gene calls are TRBV20-1 and TRBJ2-5; 8 positions agree with TRBD2. J gave up 1 base and V 4 bases, and 2 bases lay outside the gene matches. The CDR3 has 13 residues. Germline V gene lookup returns CDR1 DFQATT and CDR2 SNEGSKA (reference sequence). The CDR3 reads CSATGGAQETQYF. CDR3 nucleotide sequence: TGCAGTGCTACCGGGGGGGCCCAAGAGACCCAGTACTTC.

This clonotype has a count of ten or more. The V and J genes are TRBV12-3 or TRBV12-4 and TRBJ2-7, with TRBD2 as a possible D gene (7 bases). V gave up 5 bases and J gave up 1 base, with 15 bases separating them. CDR3 length: 15 amino acids. For the CDR3, the DNA is TGTGCCAGCAGTCCGGGAGGCAGGGGATCCTACGAGCAGTACTTC. This encodes CASSPGGRGSYEQYF.

The rearrangement links TRBV28 to TRBJ2-7; 7 positions agree with TRBD1. Germline values: CDR1 MDHEN, CDR2 SYDVKM. CDR3 size: 13 residues. The J segment lost 4 bases and the V segment lost 5 bases, leaving 5 bases of the junction unmatched. CDR3 amino acids: CASSAGTAYEQYF. For the CDR3, the DNA is TGTGCCAGCAGTGCCGGGACAGCATACGAGCAGTACTTC.

The chain employs TRBV7-8 and TRBJ2-1, with TRBD2 as a possible D gene (6 bases). The CDR3 is 16 amino acids. With 3 bases removed from V and 9 bases from J, the gap between germline ends came to 21 bases. The germline V gene has CDR1 SGHVS and CDR2 FQNEAQ. CDR3 residues: CASSLPRLAISGEQFF. Here the CDR3 DNA reads TGTGCCAGCAGCTTGCCGAGGCTAGCGATCTCCGGTGAGCAGTTCTTC.

Points on this clonotype: No conserved phenylalanine or tryptophan ends this CDR3, so it is likely a read error. The V and J genes are TRBV24-1 and TRBJ2-2, with 7 bases aligning to TRBD2. This CDR3 contains 16 residues. V was pared by 1 base and J by 7 bases, with 8 bases of the junction left unmatched. From germline, CDR1 is KGHDR and CDR2 SFDVKD. CDR3 nucleotides: TGTGCCACCAGTGATTTTTCTAGCGGAACAGACGGGGAGCTGTTTTCT. Translated: CATSDFSSGTDGELFS.

In its sample, this clonotype was seen many times. The chain recombines TRBV27 with TRBJ2-7; D unclear. The CDR3 extends over 13 amino acids. Between the trimmed V and J ends, which lost 0 bases and 6 bases, there was a span of 9 bases. Per germline, CDR1 MNHEY and CDR2 SMNVEV (reference sequence). The CDR3 sequence is CASSLSRTAEQYF. The CDR3 DNA reads as TGTGCCAGCAGTTTATCGAGAACAGCCGAGCAGTACTTC.

Many counts were recorded for this clonotype. The chain recombines TRBV10-3 with TRBJ2-6; 7 bases fit TRBD2. The CDR3 is 17 residues long. Germline V gene lookup returns CDR1 ENHRY and CDR2 SYGVKD. Germline trimming cut 5 bases from V and 0 bases from J; bases unmatched to any gene: 7. The DNA of the CDR3 is TGTGCCATCAGTCCCAGGGAGGGGACCTCTGGGGCCAACGTCCTGACTTTC. This gives the protein CAISPREGTSGANVLTF.

The rearrangement joins TRBV11-2 to TRBJ2-1; no reliable D call. The CDR3 contains 12 residues. CDR1 SGHAT and CDR2 FQNNGV come from the germline V gene. The V end lost 2 bases, the J end lost 7 bases, and 6 bases lay between the germline ends. CDR3 DNA: TGTGCCAGCAGCTTAACTCCGAATGAGCAGTTCTTC. This codes for CASSLTPNEQFF.

This clonotype appeared many times. The chain recombines TRBV14 with TRBJ2-5, with D unresolved. The germline V gene has CDR1 SGHDN and CDR2 FVKESK. The CDR3 totals 13 residues. V was shortened by 2 bases and J by 2 bases, with 6 bases between the two germline ends. The CDR3 loop reads CASSQTVQETQYF. The DNA of the CDR3 is TGTGCCAGCAGCCAAACAGTACAAGAGACCCAGTACTTC.

Details on this clonotype: A junction boundary mismatches the germline segment, possibly from a read error. The chain uses TRBV12-3 or TRBV12-4 and TRBJ1-2, with unresolved D. The CDR3 loop spans 14 amino acids. CDR3 coding DNA: TGTGCCAGCAGTTCCTCCCACAGTTTTCATGGCTACGCCTTC. Its translation is CASSSSHSFHGYAF.

The V gene is TRBV11-2, the J gene TRBJ1-1, with D possibly matching TRBD1 (5 bases). CDR1 is SGHAT, CDR2 FQNNGV, per germline. The CDR3 extends over 13 amino acids. Trimming shortened V by 1 base and J by 8 bases, and 11 bases separated the two germline ends. The CDR3 here is CASSLVMTEEAFF. CDR3 nucleotides: TGTGCCAGCAGCTTAGTCATGACAGAGGAAGCTTTCTTT.

V gene TRBV20-1 combines with J gene TRBJ2-1; 7 bases fit TRBD1. CDR3 length: 13 amino acids. The junction had 7 bases not matched to a gene; V was cut back by 6 bases and J by 5 bases. Germline CDR1 reads DFQATT; CDR2 reads SNEGSKA (reference sequence). This chain's CDR3 is CSAEDRSHNEQFF. The CDR3 DNA reads TGCAGTGCGGAGGACAGGAGTCACAATGAGCAGTTCTTC.

The chain joins TRBV7-8 to TRBJ2-1; D unclear. The CDR3 loop spans 14 amino acids. From germline, CDR1 is SGHVS and CDR2 FQNEAQ. V was pared by 0 bases and J by 7 bases, with 10 bases between. In DNA, the CDR3 is TGTGCCAGCAGCTTAGCAAGGTCGAAGAATGAGCAGTTCTTC. This sequence encodes CASSLARSKNEQFF.

This clonotype was seen a handful of times. The DNA for the CDR3 is TGTGCCAGCAGCTTCGGACGGGGTGAGCAGTTCTTC. It specifies CASSFGRGEQFF. V usage is TRBV7-3 and J usage is TRBJ2-1; D is possibly TRBD2 (5 bases). CDR3 length: 12 residues. In germline, CDR1 is SGHTA, CDR2 FQGTGA. Trimming removed 3 bases at V and 9 bases at J, with 9 bases between.

This clonotype was counted at least ten times. The V and J genes are TRBV6-2 or TRBV6-3 and TRBJ2-7; D gene ambiguous. CDR1 and CDR2 from the germline V gene are MNHEY and SVGEGT. The CDR3 spans 13 residues. Trimming removed 0 bases at V and 5 bases at J, with 8 bases between. Here the CDR3 reads CASSYSELNEQYF. The CDR3 DNA follows: TGTGCCAGCAGTTACTCGGAGCTTAACGAGCAGTACTTC.

This clonotype has at least ten counts. The V call is TRBV20-1, the J call TRBJ2-3, with a tentative D call TRBD2 (6 bases). Germline V lookup: CDR1 DFQATT, CDR2 SNEGSKA (reference sequence). The CDR3 is 14 amino acids. V was pared by 5 bases and J by 3 bases, with 15 bases between. CDR3 coding DNA: TGCAGTGCTCGGGACTCCATGGGGACAGATACGCAGTATTTT. Translation: CSARDSMGTDTQYF.

The chain carries TRBV6-5 and TRBJ2-3; 13 bases map to TRBD2. The CDR3 is 16 amino acids. Germline V CDR1 and CDR2: MNHEY, SVGAGI. V was clipped by 0 bases and J by 7 bases; unmatched bases: 4. CDR3 coding DNA: TGTGCCAGCAGTTACTCGAGACTAGCGGGAGGAAATACGCAGTATTTT. This codes for CASSYSRLAGGNTQYF.

Many counts were recorded for this clonotype. The chain employs TRBV11-2 and TRBJ2-6; D uncertain. Trimming stripped 3 bases from V and 3 bases from J, with 9 bases between. The CDR3 contains 15 residues. Germline V gives CDR1 SGHAT, CDR2 FQNNGV. The CDR3 region has the DNA TGTGCCAGCAGCTTTTCTGGGGTTGGGGCCAACGTCCTGACTTTC. Its translation: CASSFSGVGANVLTF.